This T cell receptor (beta chain) was sequenced during a study of shared clonotypes between healthy human individuals. Whole-study findings and limits: Non-shared clonotypes had lower generation probabilities than those shared by all four donors.

Memory CD4+ cells were the fraction left after CD45RA+ naive selection. The CDR3 runs to 15 residues. The V end was cut by 3 bases, the J end by 3 bases, with 12 bases between. Germline V gene data show CDR1 as SEHNR and CDR2 as FQNEAQ (reference sequence). About this clone: Its antigen remains unknown.

Libraries were prepared by immunoSEQ multiplex PCR; TCRdb keeps only in-frame clonotypes and omits some of them. Of 2 million to 2.5 million clones listed, 90% to 97% are singletons. The chain links TRBV7-9 to TRBJ1-3; D perhaps matches TRBD1 (5 bases). Material: naive CD4+ T cells sorted from blood. Noted subset: CD45RA+ positively selected. This clonotype was sampled from a man in his late teens or twenties in good health. CDR3 in amino acids: CASSLGRGLGNTIYF. For the CDR3, the DNA is TGTGCCAGCAGCTTGGGACGAGGGCTTGGAAACACCATATATTTT.